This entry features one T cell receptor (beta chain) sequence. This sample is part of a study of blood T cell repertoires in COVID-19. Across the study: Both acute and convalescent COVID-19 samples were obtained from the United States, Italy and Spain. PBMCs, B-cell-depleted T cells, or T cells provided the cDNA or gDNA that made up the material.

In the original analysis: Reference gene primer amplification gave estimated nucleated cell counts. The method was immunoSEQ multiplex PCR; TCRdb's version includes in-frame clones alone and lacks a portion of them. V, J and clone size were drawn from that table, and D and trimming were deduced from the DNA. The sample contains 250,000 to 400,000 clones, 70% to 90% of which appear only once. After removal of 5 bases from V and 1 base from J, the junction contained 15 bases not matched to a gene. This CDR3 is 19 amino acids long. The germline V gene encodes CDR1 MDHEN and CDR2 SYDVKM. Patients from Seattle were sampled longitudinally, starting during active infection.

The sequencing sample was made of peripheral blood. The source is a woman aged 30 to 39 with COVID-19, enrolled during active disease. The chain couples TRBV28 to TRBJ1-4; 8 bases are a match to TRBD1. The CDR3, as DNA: TGTGCCAGCAGTCCCCGGACAGGGAAGGCGGTTGGAACTAATGAAAAACTGTTTTTT. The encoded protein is CASSPRTGKAVGTNEKLFF. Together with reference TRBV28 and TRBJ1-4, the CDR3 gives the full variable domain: DVKVTQSSRYLVKRTGEKVFLECVQDMDHENMFWYRQDPGLGLRLIYFSYDVKMKEKGDIPEGYSVSREKKERFSLILESASTNQTSMYLCASSPRTGKAVGTNEKLFFGSGTQLSVL.